This T cell receptor beta chain was sequenced in a study of shared clonotypes between healthy human individuals. Of note for this clone: Since a much larger clone is just one base distant, this may be a read error.

TCRdb keeps only in-frame clones here, not all; method: immunoSEQ multiplex PCR. The sample has some 1.1 million clones, roughly 77% seen once; the top ten hold about 0.89%. The CDR3 has 14 residues. Germline assignment: CDR1 ENHRY and CDR2 SYGVKD. The V end lost 0 bases, the J end lost 0 bases, and 5 bases lay between the germline ends. The sample comprised memory CD4+ T cells from PBMCs. As to subset: CD45RA-negative fraction. This chain links TRBV10-3 with TRBJ1-1; D is unclear. The TCR comes from a man younger than 30 in good health. Some clones in this sample may be carry-over from other donors' samples. CDR3 DNA sequence: TGTGCCATCAGTGAGTCGACGGTGAACACTGAAGCTTTCTTT. Protein sequence: CAISESTVNTEAFF.